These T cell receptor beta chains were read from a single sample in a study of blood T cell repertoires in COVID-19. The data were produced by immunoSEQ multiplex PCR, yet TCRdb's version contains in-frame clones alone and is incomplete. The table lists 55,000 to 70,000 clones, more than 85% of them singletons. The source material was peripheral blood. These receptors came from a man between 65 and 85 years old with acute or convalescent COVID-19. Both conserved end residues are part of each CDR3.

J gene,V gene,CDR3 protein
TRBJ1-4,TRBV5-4,CASSSSNEKLFF
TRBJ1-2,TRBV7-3,CASSPAGGQGVLYGYTF
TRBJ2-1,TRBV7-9,CASSPLTPTGLNLNEQFF
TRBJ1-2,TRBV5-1,CASSFLFQRGMHYGYTF
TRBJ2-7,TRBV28,CASSLWGGYEQYF
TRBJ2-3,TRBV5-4,CASSSFGTMPYF
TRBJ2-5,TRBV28,CASSSPAQTGSETQYF
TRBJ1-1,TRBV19,CASQLGVYTEAFF
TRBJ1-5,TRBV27,CASRREGPNQPQHF
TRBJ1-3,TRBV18,CASSLNPGQGQNTIYF
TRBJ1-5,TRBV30,CAWSVREILGNQPQHF
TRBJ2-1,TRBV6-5,CASSYSGERGGNEQFF
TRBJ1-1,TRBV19,CASSIGGGRERSEAFF
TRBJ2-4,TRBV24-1,CATSDPAADRNIQYF
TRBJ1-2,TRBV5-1,CASSLGGNYGYTF
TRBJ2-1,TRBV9,CASSVDRGRNKQFF
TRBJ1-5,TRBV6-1,CASSDHINQPQHF
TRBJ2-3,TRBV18,CASSPLLTDTQYF
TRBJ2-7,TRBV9,CASSVHEGSYEQYF
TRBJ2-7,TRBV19,CASSIDLPYEQYF
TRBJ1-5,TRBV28,CASRKAGQGGNQPQHF
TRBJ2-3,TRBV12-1,CASSFRRGTQYF
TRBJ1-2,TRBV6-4,CASSDSGTGRYGYTF
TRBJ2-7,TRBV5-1,CASSLNLDRWAYEQYF
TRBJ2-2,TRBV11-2,CASSWTSGPNTGELFF
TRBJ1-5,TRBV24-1,CATSDARRLSNQPQHF
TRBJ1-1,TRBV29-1,CSVPKGPGTEAFF
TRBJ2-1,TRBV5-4,CASSLAGGFNEQFF
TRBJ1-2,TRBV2,CASSAGLYGYTF
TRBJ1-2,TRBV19,CASSIFPVYGYTF
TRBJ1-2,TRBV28,CASSPPIRGGGYTF
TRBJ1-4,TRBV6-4,CASSETAATNEKLFF
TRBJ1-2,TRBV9,CASSVGRDRVYGYTF
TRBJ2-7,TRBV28,CASSPGTVQSYEQYF
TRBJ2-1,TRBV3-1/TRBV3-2,CASSRTGGAANEQFF
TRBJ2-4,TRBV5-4,CASSSQQGKNIQYF
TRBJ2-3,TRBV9,CASSVKASGTSTDTQYF
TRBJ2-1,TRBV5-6,CASTATGTYNEQFF
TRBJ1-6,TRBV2,CASPLAPPLNSPLHF
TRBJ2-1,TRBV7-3,CASSSGLDSYEQFF
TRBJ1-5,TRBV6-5,CASGRQGNQPQHF
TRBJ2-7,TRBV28,CATAAGIF
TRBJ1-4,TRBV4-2,CASSPFGGATTNEKLFF
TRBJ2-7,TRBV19,CASSMQGAFGEQYF
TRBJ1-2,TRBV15,CATSIGGRYGYTF